Following are 27 T cell receptor beta chains from one sample sequenced in a study of response to subunit inactivated influenza vaccine. TCRdb itself ran the RT-PCR reads through MiXCR, one entry per CDR3 protein. The table lists 800,000 or so distinct CDR3 sequences, less than 25% of them singletons, with around 9.6% in the top ten. The specimen was PBMCs from blood, collected 5 to 6 days after vaccination. These receptors all stem from a middle-aged man who received an inactivated influenza vaccine.

This clonotype was seen a few times. The rearrangement links TRBV6-1 to TRBJ1-1, with 7 bases matching TRBD1. V gave up 6 bases and J gave up 9 bases; unmatched junction bases: 10. This CDR3 has 13 residues. Per germline, CDR1 MNHNS and CDR2 SASEGT. The CDR3 spells CASSRRGQTKAFF. The CDR3 DNA reads TGTGCCAGCAGCCGCCGGGGACAGACCAAAGCTTTCTTT.

This clonotype was seen many times. This chain uses TRBV30 with TRBJ2-5; no clear D gene. V was pared by 0 bases and J by 2 bases, with 10 bases between. The CDR3 contains 14 residues. Germline V gives CDR1 GTSNPN, CDR2 SVGIG (reference sequence). Here the CDR3 reads CAWSVGISQETQYF. CDR3 nucleotide sequence: TGTGCCTGGAGTGTAGGTATTAGTCAAGAGACCCAGTACTTC. The variable domain in full, completed from reference TRBV30 and TRBJ2-5, reads SQTIHQWPATLVQPVGSPLSLECTVEGTSNPNLYWYRQAAGRGLQLLFYSVGIGQISSEVPQNLSASRPQDRQFILSSKKLLLSDSGFYLCAWSVGISQETQYFGPGTRLLVL.

This clonotype was observed a handful of times. The V and J genes are TRBV20-1 and TRBJ2-1; D might be TRBD2 (5 bases). V was cut by 6 bases and J by 7 bases, with 16 bases left in between. Germline V gene sequence: CDR1 DFQATT, CDR2 SNEGSKA (reference sequence). The CDR3 has 13 amino acids. As DNA, the CDR3 is TGCAGTGCCGAGATACGGGGTCTAAATGAGCAGTTCTTC. Protein sequence: CSAEIRGLNEQFF.

This clonotype was detected a few times. This chain's CDR3 is CASSLPGLEYNEQFF. CDR3 DNA sequence: TGTGCCAGCAGCTTACCGGGACTAGAATACAATGAGCAGTTCTTC. This chain links TRBV7-9 with TRBJ2-1; TRBD2 matches at 8 bases. The V gene's germline CDR1 is SEHNR and CDR2 FQNEAQ (reference sequence). The trim removed 2 bases at V and 4 bases at J, leaving 4 bases unmatched. The CDR3 runs to 15 residues.

V gene TRBV7-8 combines with J gene TRBJ2-2, with a possible D match to TRBD2 (6 bases). Trimming took 5 bases from V and 6 from J, leaving 19 bases between them. Germline CDR1 and CDR2: SGHVS and FQNEAQ. CDR3 size: 16 residues. The DNA for the CDR3 is TGTGCCAGCAGCCCAAGGACTAACCGAGGCTCCGGGGAGCTGTTTTTT. It encodes CASSPRTNRGSGELFF. The whole variable domain, remainder taken from reference TRBV7-8 and TRBJ2-2, is GAGVSQSPRYKVAKRGQDVALRCDPISGHVSLFWYQQALGQGPEFLTYFQNEAQLDKSGLPSDRFFAERPEGSVSTLKIQRTQQEDSAVYLCASSPRTNRGSGELFFGEGSRLTVL.

As DNA, the CDR3 is TGCGCCAGCAGCTTGGCCTTAACTAGCGGGATGGGTTGGCAAGAGACCCAGTACTTC. This encodes CASSLALTSGMGWQETQYF. This sequence joins TRBV5-1 and TRBJ2-5; 10 nucleotides agree with TRBD2. V gave up 0 bases and J gave up 2 bases; unmatched junction bases: 13. CDR3 size: 19 residues. Germline assignment: CDR1 SGHRS and CDR2 YFSETQ.

This clonotype was counted at least ten times. The chain couples TRBV20-1 to TRBJ2-3; D may be TRBD2 (6 bases). Trimming removed 6 bases from V and 5 bases from J, with 21 bases in between. The CDR3 contains 15 residues. The germline CDR1 and CDR2 sequences are DFQATT and SNEGSKA (reference sequence). The CDR3 protein is CSASTGEAVVDTQYF. CDR3 in DNA: TGCAGTGCCAGCACGGGGGAAGCGGTGGTAGATACGCAGTATTTT.

The chain uses TRBV20-1 and TRBJ2-4, with D possibly being TRBD1 (5 bases). Germline assignment: CDR1 DFQATT and CDR2 SNEGSKA (reference sequence). The length of the CDR3 is 16 residues. Trimming took 6 bases from V and 0 from J, leaving 18 bases between them. The CDR3 region is CSAPRLGQLAKNIQYF. Here the CDR3 DNA reads TGCAGTGCCCCTAGGTTGGGGCAGCTAGCCAAAAACATTCAGTACTTC.

V gene TRBV10-3 combines with J gene TRBJ2-5, with TRBD2 matching 9 bases. CDR3 length: 15 amino acids. Germline CDR1 ENHRY, CDR2 SYGVKD. V was pared by 2 bases and J by 4 bases, with 5 bases of the junction left unmatched. The CDR3 protein is CAISEIAGVGETQYF. The CDR3 nucleotides read TGTGCCATCAGTGAGATAGCGGGAGTCGGAGAGACCCAGTACTTC.

This sequence joins TRBV20-1 and TRBJ2-6; TRBD1 matches 8 bases. V was clipped by 3 bases and J by 0 bases; unmatched bases: 7. Germline loops: CDR1 DFQATT, CDR2 SNEGSKA (reference sequence). The CDR3 is 17 amino acids. Written as DNA, the CDR3 is TGCAGTGCTAGGGGGCGGGACAGGCACTCTGGGGCCAACGTCCTGACTTTC. It specifies CSARGRDRHSGANVLTF.

The chain links TRBV12-3 or TRBV12-4 to TRBJ1-2; a weak D match, TRBD1 (5 bases). V lost 5 bases, J lost 4 bases, and 11 bases lay in between. The CDR3 loop spans 13 amino acids. CDR3 region: CASSPGLVYGYTF. The CDR3 DNA reads as TGTGCCAGCAGTCCGGGACTCGTCTATGGCTACACCTTC.

This clonotype was seen a handful of times. V and J are TRBV5-6 and TRBJ2-1, with D possibly being TRBD2 (6 bases). V shed 3 bases and J shed 4 bases, with 8 bases lying between them. The CDR3 covers 13 residues. The germline V gene has CDR1 SGHDT and CDR2 YYEEEE. CDR3 nucleotide sequence: TGTGCCAGCAGCTGGGGGGTTTACAATGAGCAGTTCTTC. It specifies CASSWGVYNEQFF.

This chain uses TRBV6-1 with TRBJ2-3, with D maybe TRBD1 (6 bases). Germline V lookup: CDR1 MNHNS, CDR2 SASEGT. V dropped 8 bases and J dropped 3 bases, with 15 bases sitting between them. The CDR3 runs 14 residues. The CDR3 sequence is CASGITGSTDTQYF. The DNA for the CDR3 is TGTGCCAGCGGGATTACAGGGAGTACAGATACGCAGTATTTT.

Remarks on this clonotype: The junction and the germline gene differ at one end; a read error may be behind it. The chain is built from TRBV6-5 and TRBJ2-2; unclear D gene. Germline CDR1 MNHEY, CDR2 SVGAGI. The CDR3 runs to 12 residues. CDR3 nucleotides: TGTGCCAGCATTGGGAACGCCGGGGAGCTGTTTTTT. Protein product: CASIGNAGELFF.

The chain has TRBV6-1 and TRBJ2-7; 13 bases align to TRBD2. The germline gives CDR1 MNHNS, CDR2 SASEGT. The CDR3 extends over 14 amino acids. The junction had 5 bases not matched to a gene; V was cut back by 8 bases and J by 4 bases. The CDR3: CASQLAGGPYEQYF. The DNA of the CDR3 is TGTGCCAGCCAACTAGCGGGAGGGCCTTACGAGCAGTACTTC.

This clonotype was found a few times. The CDR3 DNA sequence: TGTGCCAGCAGCTTAGGCCCGGGGAACACCGGGGAGCTGTTTTTT. This sequence encodes CASSLGPGNTGELFF. This rearrangement joins TRBV7-9 to TRBJ2-2; D gene ambiguous. The CDR3 has 15 amino acids. V lost 1 base, J lost 1 base, and 7 bases lay in between. Germline V gene sequence: CDR1 SEHNR, CDR2 FQNEAQ (reference sequence). Full variable domain (missing parts from reference TRBV7-9 and TRBJ2-2): DTGVSQNPRHKITKRGQNVTFRCDPISEHNRLYWYRQTLGQGPEFLTYFQNEAQLEKSRLLSDRFSAERPKGSFSTLEIQRTEQGDSAMYLCASSLGPGNTGELFFGEGSRLTVL.

V and J are TRBV12-3 or TRBV12-4 and TRBJ2-3; D unresolved. CDR3 length: 13 amino acids. Between the trimmed V and J ends, which lost 5 bases and 4 bases, there was a span of 10 bases. CDR3: CASSPYNPDTQYF. DNA for the CDR3: TGTGCCAGCAGTCCTTATAATCCAGATACGCAGTATTTT.

This clonotype was seen only a few times. The gene calls are TRBV7-2 and TRBJ2-7, with TRBD1 identical over 7 bases. CDR1 and CDR2 (germline): SGHTA, FQGNSA. This CDR3 is 15 amino acids long. V was pared by 0 bases and J by 0 bases, with 2 bases of the junction left unmatched. CDR3 in amino acids: CASSLAGTDSYEQYF. CDR3 nucleotide sequence: TGTGCCAGCAGCTTAGCCGGGACAGACTCCTACGAGCAGTACTTC.

This clonotype was counted only a few times. V usage is TRBV7-2 and J usage is TRBJ2-5, with D perhaps TRBD1 or TRBD2 (5 bases each). The V gene lost 2 bases and the J gene lost 4 bases, with 8 bases spanning the gap. CDR1 is SGHTA, CDR2 FQGNSA, per germline. CDR3 length equals 13 residues. This chain's CDR3 is CASSLTGTETQYF. CDR3 nucleotide sequence: TGTGCCAGCAGCTTAACTGGGACAGAGACCCAGTACTTC.

The rearrangement links TRBV12-3 or TRBV12-4 to TRBJ2-1; TRBD2 matches 9 bases. V lost 4 bases and J lost 6; bases outside the gene matches: 16. The CDR3 is 18 amino acids. Here the CDR3 reads CASSYKRGARSGANEQFF. CDR3 sequence (DNA): TGTGCCAGCAGTTATAAGCGGGGGGCCCGAAGCGGGGCCAATGAGCAGTTCTTC.

There are many counts of this clonotype. This chain links TRBV28 with TRBJ2-1; a weak D match, TRBD2 (6 bases). Germline assignment: CDR1 MDHEN and CDR2 SYDVKM. The CDR3 is 13 residues long. Trimming shortened V by 5 bases and J by 7 bases, and 12 bases separated the two germline ends. CDR3 sequence: CASSLEGLNEQFF. The CDR3 DNA follows: TGTGCCAGCAGTCTGGAGGGTTTGAATGAGCAGTTCTTC.

This clonotype was seen a few times. The chain recombines TRBV6-5 with TRBJ2-3; D may be TRBD1 (6 bases). Trimming shortened V by 2 bases and J by 4 bases, and 10 bases separated the two germline ends. The CDR3 sequence is 14 residues long. Germline CDR1 reads MNHEY; CDR2 reads SVGAGI. The CDR3 spells CASSYGGFADTQYF. The CDR3 nucleotides are TGTGCCAGCAGTTACGGGGGCTTTGCAGATACGCAGTATTTT.

This clonotype has a handful of counts. This sequence joins TRBV5-5 and TRBJ2-7, with a possible D match to TRBD1 (5 bases). V lost 1 base and J 1 base, leaving 12 bases between the germline ends. Germline V CDR1 and CDR2: SGHKS, YYEKEE (reference sequence). This CDR3 is built from 15 residues. CDR3 bases: TGTGCCAGCAGCTTGTCGGCCGGACATTCCTACGAGCAGTACTTC. This sequence encodes CASSLSAGHSYEQYF.

The chain carries TRBV9 and TRBJ1-4; D possibly corresponds to TRBD1 (6 bases). Germline lookup yields CDR1 SGDLS and CDR2 YYNGEE. The V end lost 2 bases, the J end lost 3 bases, and 11 bases lay between the germline ends. The CDR3 contains 15 residues. For the CDR3, the DNA is TGTGCCAGCAGCGTCTCAGGGGCATCTAATGAAAAACTGTTTTTT. It codes for CASSVSGASNEKLFF.

The chain has TRBV20-1 and TRBJ1-4; TRBD1 might be the D (5 bases). The V end lost 0 bases, the J end lost 10 bases, and 18 bases lay between the germline ends. The CDR3 is made up of 15 amino acids. Germline V CDR1 and CDR2: DFQATT, SNEGSKA (reference sequence). CDR3 nucleotide sequence: TGCAGTGCTAGAGATTCTGGGCAGGGCTCTGGAAAACTGTTTTTT. Translated, it gives CSARDSGQGSGKLFF.

This clonotype was counted between two and nine times. V usage is TRBV7-9 and J usage is TRBJ1-4, with D uncertain. The CDR3 consists of 13 residues. CDR1 is SEHNR and CDR2 is FQNEAQ in the germline V gene (reference sequence). V was cut by 5 bases and J by 8 bases, with 12 bases left in between. The CDR3 region is CASSPAQWEKLFF. CDR3 nucleotides: TGTGCCAGCAGCCCCGCACAGTGGGAAAAACTGTTTTTT.

This clonotype was detected only a few times. This rearrangement joins TRBV4-2 to TRBJ2-1; the match to TRBD2 covers 14 bases. Per germline, CDR1 LGHNA and CDR2 YNFKEQ. The J segment lost 7 bases and the V segment lost 0 bases, leaving 2 bases of the junction unmatched. The CDR3 contains 16 residues. The CDR3 bases are TGTGCCAGCAGCCAAGAGACTAGCGGGAGGGATAATGAGCAGTTCTTC. Translation: CASSQETSGRDNEQFF.